The present TCR beta chain was sequenced within a study of OX40 agonist ivuxolimab in advanced cancers. Findings of the study overall: Mean expanded clone counts were higher in CD8+ than CD4+ T cells.

The table came from immunoSEQ multiplex PCR; TCRdb's copy has only in-frame clones and leaves some out. The sample contains about 93,000 clones, 92% of which appear only once. Germline V gives CDR1 SGHRS, CDR2 YFSETQ. J gave up 7 bases and V 5 bases, and 6 bases lay outside the gene matches. The CDR3 spans 14 residues. Worth noting for this clone: Its antigen remains unidentified.

This chain uses TRBV5-1 with TRBJ1-6; 7 nucleotides line up with TRBD1. This specimen was CD4+ or CD8+ T cells sorted from blood, taken in a trial of the OX40 agonist ivuxolimab. The sequence came from an adult with an advanced solid tumor such as melanoma, head and neck, liver or kidney cancer. CDR3 sequence reads: CASSRGTENSPLHF. CDR3 coding DNA: TGCGCCAGCAGTCGTGGGACAGAAAATTCACCCCTCCACTTT. The full variable domain, in which reference TRBV5-1 and TRBJ1-6 provide the parts outside the CDR3, is KAGVTQTPRYLIKTRGQQVTLSCSPISGHRSVSWYQQTPGQGLQFLFEYFSETQRNKGNFPGRFSGRQFSNSRSEMNVSTLELGDSALYLCASSRGTENSPLHFGNGTRLTVT.